The following is a TCR beta chain sequence with its context. Antigen specificity is unknown. This sample was taken from a study of T cells in localized non-small cell lung cancer. Study observations and caveats: Uninvolved neighboring lung showed the greatest T cell clonality, exceeding tumor.

V was clipped by 2 bases and J by 9 bases; unmatched bases: 3. From germline, CDR1 is MNHEY and CDR2 SVGAGI. The CDR3 runs 13 residues. Profiling relied on immunoSEQ multiplex PCR, and the TCRdb table lists in-frame clones only, not all of them. The top ten clones hold 15% to 20% of a sample with around 64,000 clones, 91% of them seen once. The chain couples TRBV6-5 to TRBJ2-1, with TRBD2 identical over 8 bases. Sequencing used peripheral blood, obtained before any cancer treatment. This receptor was obtained from a man aged 35 to 69 with stage I lung adenocarcinoma. CDR3 sequence (DNA): TGTGCCAGCAGTTACGATCGGGGGGGTGAGCAGTTCTTC. As protein: CASSYDRGGEQFF.